This entry lists 31 T cell receptor beta chains sequenced from one sample in a study of blood T cells in healthy people across ages. The second PCR ran about 6 to 11 cycles with a sample-barcoded 5' primer and J-beta primers. From the 5' RACE reads, TCRdb called clonotypes with MiXCR, one entry per CDR3 protein. This sample has some 800,000 distinct CDR3 sequences, with 44% found just once. The sample consisted of blood. The receptors stem from a man aged 55 to 70 in good health.

This clonotype was seen repeatedly, ten times or more. The CDR3 nucleotides are TGTGCCAGCCAGGGCTTCAACTATGGCTACACCTTC. Translation: CASQGFNYGYTF. The chain carries TRBV28 and TRBJ1-2, with D possibly being TRBD1 (5 bases). CDR1 is MDHEN, CDR2 SYDVKM, per germline. CDR3 length: 12 amino acids. V was cut by 8 bases and J by 2 bases, with 9 bases left in between.

J is TRBJ2-3 and V is TRBV6-6; a weak D match, TRBD1 (7 bases). V dropped 7 bases and J dropped 5 bases, with 13 bases sitting between them. Germline V CDR1 and CDR2: MNHNY, SVGAGI (reference sequence). This CDR3 spans 13 amino acids. The CDR3 DNA sequence: TGTGCCAGCACTAGACAGGGAGGAGATACGCAGTATTTT. Its protein product is CASTRQGGDTQYF.

This rearrangement joins TRBV7-9 to TRBJ1-6; 7 nucleotides match TRBD1. J was trimmed by 6 bases and V by 2 bases; bases with no gene match: 1. The CDR3 loop spans 14 amino acids. Germline values: CDR1 SEHNR, CDR2 FQNEAQ (reference sequence). The CDR3 sequence: CASSLPGGNSPLHF. The CDR3 nucleotides are TGTGCCAGCAGCTTACCAGGGGGTAATTCACCCCTCCACTTT.

As DNA, the CDR3 is TGTGCCAGTGGGGGCGGGGAGCAGTTCTTC. It encodes CASGGGEQFF. V gene TRBV6-1 combines with J gene TRBJ2-1, with D perhaps matching TRBD1 (6 bases). V was shortened by 9 bases and J by 10 bases, with 10 bases between the two germline ends. CDR1 and CDR2 (germline): MNHNS, SASEGT. This CDR3 contains 10 residues.

The chain uses TRBV9 and TRBJ1-5, with D hard to call. Germline CDR1 and CDR2: SGDLS and YYNGEE. V gave up 4 bases and J gave up 4 bases, with 12 bases separating them. The CDR3 sequence is 14 residues long. The CDR3 loop reads CASSPSQDNQPQHF. CDR3 nucleotides: TGTGCCAGCAGCCCATCCCAGGATAATCAGCCCCAGCATTTT. Full variable domain (remainder filled in from reference TRBV9 and TRBJ1-5): DSGVTQTPKHLITATGQRVTLRCSPRSGDLSVYWYQQSLDQGLQFLIQYYNGEERAKGNILERFSAQQFPDLHSELNLSSLELGDSALYFCASSPSQDNQPQHFGDGTRLSIL.

The chain is built from TRBV20-1 and TRBJ2-4; 8 bases are a match to TRBD2. V dropped 7 bases and J dropped 1; count of bases not matched to a gene: 6. CDR3 length: 14 amino acids. The germline V gene encodes CDR1 DFQATT and CDR2 SNEGSKA (reference sequence). The CDR3 nucleotides read TGCAGTGTTAGCGGCGGGGGGGCCAAAAACATTCAGTACTTC. It translates to CSVSGGGAKNIQYF.

The chain couples TRBV6-5 to TRBJ1-2, with 7 bases fitting TRBD1. This CDR3 contains 13 residues. V was pared by 7 bases and J by 4 bases, with 6 bases of the junction left unmatched. Germline V gene sequence: CDR1 MNHEY, CDR2 SVGAGI. In nucleotides, the CDR3 is TGTGCCAGCAAGTCGGACAGGCCCTATGGCTACACCTTC. Encoded protein: CASKSDRPYGYTF.

The chain joins TRBV29-1 to TRBJ1-1, with TRBD1 identical over 9 bases. This CDR3 has 14 residues. The germline gives CDR1 SQVTM, CDR2 ANQGSEA. V was clipped by 6 bases and J by 2 bases; unmatched bases: 7. CDR3 nucleotide sequence: TGCAGCGTGACACAGGGGGCAATTAACACTGAAGCTTTCTTT. Amino acids: CSVTQGAINTEAFF.

CDR3 amino acids: CASSQGVAAGEFF. CDR3 DNA: TGTGCCAGCAGCCAGGGGGTGGCGGCCGGCGAGTTCTTC. V gene TRBV3-1 combines with J gene TRBJ2-1, with D tentatively TRBD1 or TRBD2 (5 bases each). Germline CDR1 and CDR2: LGHDT and YNNKEL (reference sequence). Deletions cut 3 bases from V and 14 bases from J, with 17 bases between. The CDR3 is 13 residues long.

V is TRBV7-2 and J is TRBJ2-5; 8 nucleotides match TRBD2. J gave up 2 bases and V 5 bases, and 10 bases lay outside the gene matches. Germline V gene sequence: CDR1 SGHTA, CDR2 FQGNSA. The CDR3 has 16 amino acids. This CDR3 reads CASSPKAGVVQETQYF. DNA of the CDR3: TGTGCCAGCAGCCCAAAAGCGGGGGTCGTACAAGAGACCCAGTACTTC.

This clonotype was seen more than once but under ten times. The chain couples TRBV12-3 or TRBV12-4 to TRBJ2-3; TRBD1 matches 9 bases. CDR3 length equals 15 residues. V was clipped by 6 bases and J by 5 bases; unmatched bases: 9. The CDR3 loop is CASSPGQGVVDTQYF. CDR3 nucleotide sequence: TGTGCCAGCAGCCCGGGACAGGGAGTAGTAGATACGCAGTATTTT.

With respect to this clonotype: A much more abundant neighbour one base away suggests this may be a read error. V is TRBV29-1 and J is TRBJ2-1; D unresolved. The germline V gene has CDR1 SQVTM and CDR2 ANQGSEA. V shed 5 bases and J shed 2 bases, with 7 bases lying between them. This CDR3 is 12 amino acids long. CDR3: CSVRIPYNEQFF. The CDR3 DNA sequence: TGCAGCGTTAGAATACCCTACAATGAGCAGTTCTTC.

V and J are TRBV7-9 and TRBJ2-6; unclear D gene. Germline CDR1 and CDR2: SEHNR and FQNEAQ (reference sequence). This CDR3 has 17 amino acids. Trimming removed 0 bases at V and 0 bases at J, with 9 bases between. CDR3 coding DNA: TGTGCCAGCAGCTTAGCGGCCACTCCCTCTGGGGCCAACGTCCTGACTTTC. It specifies CASSLAATPSGANVLTF. Variable domain in full (rest from reference TRBV7-9 and TRBJ2-6): DTGVSQNPRHKITKRGQNVTFRCDPISEHNRLYWYRQTLGQGPEFLTYFQNEAQLEKSRLLSDRFSAERPKGSFSTLEIQRTEQGDSAMYLCASSLAATPSGANVLTFGAGSRLTVL.

This clonotype has just a few counts. The chain uses TRBV20-1 and TRBJ2-5; D is perhaps TRBD1 (5 bases). V dropped 5 bases and J dropped 4 bases, with 14 bases sitting between them. The CDR3 covers 13 residues. Germline V CDR1 and CDR2: DFQATT, SNEGSKA (reference sequence). CDR3 coding DNA: TGCAGTGCTGGCTCAGGGCCTCGAGAGACCCAGTACTTC. Amino acids: CSAGSGPRETQYF.

The rearrangement uses TRBV6-2 or TRBV6-3 and TRBJ2-1; TRBD2 matches at 7 bases. The CDR3 sequence is 13 residues long. CDR1 and CDR2 from the germline V gene are MNHEY and SVGEGT. Trimming cost V 6 bases and J 6 bases; bases outside gene matches: 5. This chain's CDR3 is CASRDPGGNEQFF. CDR3 nucleotide sequence: TGTGCCAGCAGGGACCCGGGGGGCAATGAGCAGTTCTTC.

Concerning this clonotype itself: An end of the junction differs from the germline gene, which may be a read error. This rearrangement joins TRBV7-2 to TRBJ2-3; TRBD1 matches 9 bases. The CDR3 extends over 16 amino acids. The V gene's germline CDR1 is SGHTA and CDR2 FQGNSA. Written as DNA, the CDR3 is TGTGCCAGCGGCTTAGTTGTGACAGGGGGTACAGATACGCAGTATTTT. Its translation: CASGLVVTGGTDTQYF.

This clonotype was seen more than once but under ten times. The rearrangement uses TRBV6-5 and TRBJ2-7; 8 nucleotides align to TRBD1. This CDR3 contains 15 residues. CDR1 is MNHEY, CDR2 SVGAGI, per germline. V was pared by 5 bases and J by 5 bases, with 11 bases of the junction left unmatched. The CDR3 bases are TGTGCCAGCAGTAGAAACAGGGGGGTAATACACGAGCAGTACTTC. This gives the protein CASSRNRGVIHEQYF.

This clonotype was seen just once. The chain employs TRBV7-9 and TRBJ2-3; TRBD2 matches at 7 bases. Germline V gene data show CDR1 as SEHNR and CDR2 as FQNEAQ (reference sequence). This CDR3 has 17 amino acids. V lost 2 bases and J lost 5; bases outside the gene matches: 13. Written as DNA, the CDR3 is TGTGCCAGCAGCTTACAGCTTACGGCGGGGAGGGTAGATACGCAGTATTTT. Translated, it gives CASSLQLTAGRVDTQYF.

The sample holds a few counts of this clonotype. This chain uses TRBV7-2 with TRBJ2-5, with D possibly being TRBD1 or TRBD2 (5 bases each). The germline gives CDR1 SGHTA, CDR2 FQGNSA. This CDR3 spans 14 amino acids. The germline V and J ends were trimmed by 5 bases and 2 bases, with 12 bases remaining between them. For the CDR3, the DNA is TGTGCCAGCAGCCTGAACGGGGCTCAAGAGACCCAGTACTTC. This codes for CASSLNGAQETQYF.

The V gene is TRBV7-2, the J gene TRBJ2-3, with 7 bases fitting TRBD1. V was clipped by 5 bases and J by 6 bases; unmatched bases: 5. Germline V gene data show CDR1 as SGHTA and CDR2 as FQGNSA. The CDR3 totals 13 residues. CDR3 nucleotides: TGTGCCAGCAGCATCGGGACAGCGGATACGCAGTATTTT. Residues: CASSIGTADTQYF.

The V and J genes are TRBV2 and TRBJ1-2, with D hard to call. Germline V lookup: CDR1 SNHLY, CDR2 FYNNEI. The CDR3 sequence is 13 residues long. V lost 0 bases and J 4 bases, leaving 6 bases between the germline ends. The CDR3 sequence is CASSEATSYGYTF. In DNA, the CDR3 is TGTGCCAGCAGTGAAGCTACAAGCTATGGCTACACCTTC. Full variable domain (missing parts from reference TRBV2 and TRBJ1-2): EPEVTQTPSHQVTQMGQEVILRCVPISNHLYFYWYRQILGQKVEFLVSFYNNEISEKSEIFDDQFSVERPDGSNFTLKIRSTKLEDSAMYFCASSEATSYGYTFGSGTRLTVV.

V usage is TRBV6-1 and J usage is TRBJ2-1, with TRBD2 matching 9 bases. The J call is uncertain, as TRBJ2-7 better fits the DNA end. Germline V gene sequence: CDR1 MNHNS, CDR2 SASEGT. The CDR3 has 16 amino acids. Here the CDR3 DNA reads TGTGCCAGCAGGAGAAGCGGGGGGAGGTCCTACAATGAGCAGTACTTC. It is translated as CASRRSGGRSYNEQYF.

The V gene is TRBV7-9, the J gene TRBJ2-3; 10 bases align to TRBD2. The length of the CDR3 is 14 residues. Germline CDR1 and CDR2: SEHNR and FQNEAQ (reference sequence). The V and J ends lost 8 bases and 2 bases, in that order; junction bases with no gene match: 4. CDR3: CASRTSGNTDTQYF. The DNA for the CDR3 is TGTGCCAGCCGGACTAGCGGCAACACAGATACGCAGTATTTT.

The rearrangement links TRBV3-1 to TRBJ2-5; possible D gene TRBD2, 5 bases. The J call may be in error: the DNA end matches TRBJ2-7 better. Germline V lookup: CDR1 LGHDT, CDR2 YNNKEL (reference sequence). CDR3 length equals 14 residues. The CDR3 DNA is TGTGCCAGCAGCCAAGCTAGCCAGACCTACGAGCAGTACTTC. Amino acids: CASSQASQTYEQYF.

A few counts support this clonotype. The J gene is TRBJ2-7, the V gene TRBV6-6; D not resolved. CDR1 and CDR2 (germline): MNHNY, SVGAGI (reference sequence). CDR3 length: 13 amino acids. V was pared by 6 bases and J by 2 bases, with 11 bases between. The CDR3 DNA sequence: TGTGCCAGCAGCATAGACATACCCTACGAGCAGTACTTC. Amino acid sequence: CASSIDIPYEQYF.

The V and J genes are TRBV15 and TRBJ1-5, with TRBD1 as a possible D gene (5 bases). The CDR3 has 15 residues. Germline loops: CDR1 LNHNV, CDR2 YYDKDF (reference sequence). Trimming removed 4 bases from V and 9 bases from J, with 19 bases in between. CDR3 in DNA: TGTGCCACCAGCACGGGGGAGGGGATAGCACGGCCCCAGCATTTT. Translation: CATSTGEGIARPQHF.

The chain is built from TRBV5-1 and TRBJ1-6; 12 positions agree with TRBD1. The junction had 13 bases not matched to a gene; V was cut back by 4 bases and J by 8 bases. Germline V lookup: CDR1 SGHRS, CDR2 YFSETQ. This CDR3 contains 18 residues. This CDR3 is CASSPNPPGQGAYSPLHF. CDR3 in DNA: TGCGCCAGCAGCCCGAATCCACCGGGACAGGGGGCTTATTCACCCCTCCACTTT.

This rearrangement joins TRBV24-1 to TRBJ2-3; TRBD1 matches at 11 bases. Trimming took 3 bases from V and 5 from J; bases not matched to a gene: 9. Germline CDR1 and CDR2: KGHDR and SFDVKD. This CDR3 is 17 amino acids long. Here the CDR3 reads CATSDLGQGADVDTQYF. The CDR3 nucleotides read TGTGCCACCAGTGATCTTGGACAGGGGGCGGACGTAGATACGCAGTATTTT.

This sequence joins TRBV4-1 and TRBJ2-7, with a weak D call TRBD2 (5 bases). The J call may not be correct, given that the DNA end is closer to TRBJ2-4. The length of the CDR3 is 15 residues. CDR1 and CDR2 from the germline V gene are MGHRA and YSYEKL. The CDR3 DNA reads as TGCGCCAGCAGCCAAGAGAGTGCTAAGGGAGTCATTCAGTACTTC. This gives the protein CASSQESAKGVIQYF.

The rearrangement uses TRBV5-1 and TRBJ2-4, with 8 bases fitting TRBD1. The end of the DNA is better explained by TRBJ2-7, so the J call may be wrong. The length of the CDR3 is 16 residues. In germline, CDR1 is SGHRS, CDR2 YFSETQ. The CDR3 region is CASSKRPGQETYEQYF. The DNA for the CDR3 is TGCGCCAGCAGCAAAAGACCGGGACAGGAGACCTACGAGCAGTACTTC.

The chain recombines TRBV16 with TRBJ2-3; D unresolved. CDR1 is KGHSY, CDR2 FQNENV, per germline. Trimming removed 2 bases at V and 0 bases at J, with 9 bases between. The CDR3 length is 15 residues. CDR3 in DNA: TGTGCCAGCAGCCAAGGACGACTTAGCACAGATACGCAGTATTTT. Its protein is CASSQGRLSTDTQYF.